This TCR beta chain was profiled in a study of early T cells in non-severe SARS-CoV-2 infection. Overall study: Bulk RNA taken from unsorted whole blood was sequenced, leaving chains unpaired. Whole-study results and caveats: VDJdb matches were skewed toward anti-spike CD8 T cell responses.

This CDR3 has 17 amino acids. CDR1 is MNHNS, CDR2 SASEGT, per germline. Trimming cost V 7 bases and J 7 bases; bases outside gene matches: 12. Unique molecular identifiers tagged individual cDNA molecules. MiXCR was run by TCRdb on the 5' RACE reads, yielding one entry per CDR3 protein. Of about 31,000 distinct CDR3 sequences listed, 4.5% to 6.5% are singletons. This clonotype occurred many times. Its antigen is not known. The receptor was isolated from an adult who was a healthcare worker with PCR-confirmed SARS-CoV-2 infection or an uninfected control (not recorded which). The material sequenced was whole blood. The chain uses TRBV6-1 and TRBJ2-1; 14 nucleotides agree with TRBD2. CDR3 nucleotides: TGTGCCAGCACGGACCCTTGGGGACTAGCGGGAGTTAATGAGCAGTTCTTC. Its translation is CASTDPWGLAGVNEQFF.